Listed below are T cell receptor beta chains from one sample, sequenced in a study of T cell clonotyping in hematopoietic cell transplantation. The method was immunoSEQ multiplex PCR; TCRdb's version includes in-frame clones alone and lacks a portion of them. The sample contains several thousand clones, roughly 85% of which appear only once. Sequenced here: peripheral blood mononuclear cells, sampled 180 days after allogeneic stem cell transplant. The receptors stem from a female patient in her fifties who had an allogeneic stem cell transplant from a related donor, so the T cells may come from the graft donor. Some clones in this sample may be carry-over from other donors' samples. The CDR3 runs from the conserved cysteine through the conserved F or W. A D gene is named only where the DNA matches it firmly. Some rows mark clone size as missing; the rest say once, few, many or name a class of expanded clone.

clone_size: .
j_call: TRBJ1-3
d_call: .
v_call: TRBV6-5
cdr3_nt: TGTGCCAGCAGTTACCTCCTCGGCTCTGGAAACACCATATATTTT
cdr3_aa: CASSYLLGSGNTIYF

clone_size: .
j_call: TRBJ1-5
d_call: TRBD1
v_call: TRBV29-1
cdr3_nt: TGCAGCGTGGGACAGGATAGCAATCAGCCCCAGCATTTT
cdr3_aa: CSVGQDSNQPQHF

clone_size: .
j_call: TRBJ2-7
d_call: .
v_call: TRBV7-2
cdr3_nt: TGTGCCAGCAGCCTGGGATACCTGTACGAGCAGTACTTC
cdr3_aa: CASSLGYLYEQYF

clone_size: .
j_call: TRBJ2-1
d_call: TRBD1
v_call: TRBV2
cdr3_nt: TGTGCCAGACAGGGGGCTACCTACAATGAGCAGTTCTTC
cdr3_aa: CARQGATYNEQFF

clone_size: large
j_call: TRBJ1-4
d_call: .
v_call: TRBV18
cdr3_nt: TGTGCCAGCTCAGTTACAACTAATGAAAAACTGTTTTTT
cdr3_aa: CASSVTTNEKLFF

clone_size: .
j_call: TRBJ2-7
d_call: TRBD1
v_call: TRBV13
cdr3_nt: TGTGCCAGCAGCTTCGAAGGGGACAGCTCCTACGAGCAGTACTTC
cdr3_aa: CASSFEGDSSYEQYF

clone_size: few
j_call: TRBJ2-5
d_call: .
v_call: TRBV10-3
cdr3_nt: TGTGCCATCAGTGAAGACAGGCAAGAGACCCAGTACTTC
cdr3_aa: CAISEDRQETQYF

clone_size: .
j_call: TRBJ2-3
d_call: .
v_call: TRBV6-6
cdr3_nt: TGTGCCAGCAGGTCCGGCCACAGCACAGATACGCAGTATTTT
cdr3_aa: CASRSGHSTDTQYF

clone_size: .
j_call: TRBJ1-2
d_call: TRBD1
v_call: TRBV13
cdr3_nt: TGTGCCAGCAGCACAGTCCCGGGACAGTTAGCTAACTATGGCTACACCTTC
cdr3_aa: CASSTVPGQLANYGYTF

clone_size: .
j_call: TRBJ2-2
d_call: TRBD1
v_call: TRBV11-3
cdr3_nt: TGTGCCAGCAGCTCAGGACAGGGAGGTAGCGGGGAGCTGTTTTTT
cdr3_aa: CASSSGQGGSGELFF

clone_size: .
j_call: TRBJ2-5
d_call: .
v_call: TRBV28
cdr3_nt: TGTGCCAGCAGTTTATCCCCCGGGGGCTTATTGACCCAGTACTTC
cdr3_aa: CASSLSPGGLLTQYF

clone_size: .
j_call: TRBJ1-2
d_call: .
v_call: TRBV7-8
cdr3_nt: TGTGCCAGCAGCAAAAAGGCAGGGGACTTAACCCACTATGGCTACACCTTC
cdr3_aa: CASSKKAGDLTHYGYTF

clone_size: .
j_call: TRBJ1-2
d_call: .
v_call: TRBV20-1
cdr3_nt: TGCAGTGCTAGACTCCTCATGGGCTACACCTTC
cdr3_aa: CSARLLMGYTF

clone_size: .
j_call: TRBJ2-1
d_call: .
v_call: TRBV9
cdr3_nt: TGTGCCAGCAGCGTAGCCGGGGGAATTTTAAATGAGCAGTTCTTC
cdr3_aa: CASSVAGGILNEQFF

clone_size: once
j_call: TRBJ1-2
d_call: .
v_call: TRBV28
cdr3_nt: TGTGCCAGCAGTTTAAGGTCCCTTATAAACTATGGCTACACCTTC
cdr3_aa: CASSLRSLINYGYTF

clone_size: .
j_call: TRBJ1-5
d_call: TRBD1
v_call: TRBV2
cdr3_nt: TGTGCCAGCAGCTTCCTCGGGACAGGGGGCAATCAGCCCCAGCATTTT
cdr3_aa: CASSFLGTGGNQPQHF

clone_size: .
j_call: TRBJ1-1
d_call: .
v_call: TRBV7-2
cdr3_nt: TGTGCCAGCAGCTTAAGGGCACCCCACGGGGCTTTCTTT
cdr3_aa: CASSLRAPHGAFF

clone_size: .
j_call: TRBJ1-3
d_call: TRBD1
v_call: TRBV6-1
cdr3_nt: TGTGCCAGCAGAGGAACAGGGGGCAGACGAAACACCATATATTTT
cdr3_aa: CASRGTGGRRNTIYF

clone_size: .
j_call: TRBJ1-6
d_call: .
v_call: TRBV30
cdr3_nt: TGTGCCTGGGGCGGTCCAGGGAATAATTCACCCCTCCACTTT
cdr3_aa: CAWGGPGNNSPLHF

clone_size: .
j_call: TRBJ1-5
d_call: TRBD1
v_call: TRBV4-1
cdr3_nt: TGCGCCAGCAGCCAACGACAGGGGTGGGATCAGCCCCAGCATTTT
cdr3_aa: CASSQRQGWDQPQHF

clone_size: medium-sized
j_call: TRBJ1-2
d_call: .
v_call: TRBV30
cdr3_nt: TGTGCCGGAAGGGTTTGGGATCGGAATGGCTACACCTTC
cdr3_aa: CAGRVWDRNGYTF

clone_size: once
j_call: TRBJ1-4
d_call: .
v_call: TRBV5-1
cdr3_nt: TGCGCCAGCAGCCCTAGTGGACAGAATAATGAAAAACTGTTTTTT
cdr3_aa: CASSPSGQNNEKLFF

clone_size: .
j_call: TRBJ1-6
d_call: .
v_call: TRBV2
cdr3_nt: TGTGCCAGCAGTCAGCGTAGGGGGGGGATTACTTCACCCCTCCACTTT
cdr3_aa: CASSQRRGGITSPLHF

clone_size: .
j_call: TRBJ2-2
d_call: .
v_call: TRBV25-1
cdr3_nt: TGTGCCAGCACCAACACCGGGGAGCTGTTTTTT
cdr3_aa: CASTNTGELFF

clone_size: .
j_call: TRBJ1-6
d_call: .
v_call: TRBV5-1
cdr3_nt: TGCGCCAGCAGCTTGAAATTGGACGCACCCCTCCACTTT
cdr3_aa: CASSLKLDAPLHF

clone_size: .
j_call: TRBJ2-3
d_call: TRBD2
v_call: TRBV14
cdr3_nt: TGTGCCAGCAGCCAAGGACTAGCGGGGAACACAGATACGCAGTATTTT
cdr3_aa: CASSQGLAGNTDTQYF

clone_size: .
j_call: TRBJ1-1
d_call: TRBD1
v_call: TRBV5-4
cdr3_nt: TGTGCCAGCAGCTTGACAGGGGGGAACACTGAAGCTTTCTTT
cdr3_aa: CASSLTGGNTEAFF

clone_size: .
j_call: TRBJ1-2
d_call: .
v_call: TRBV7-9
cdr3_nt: TGTGCCAGCAGCCCCGAACTGGGAGGCTACACCTTC
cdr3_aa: CASSPELGGYTF

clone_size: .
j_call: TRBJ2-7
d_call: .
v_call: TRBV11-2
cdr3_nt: TGTGCCAGCAGCTTACTAGGGGGGCGGAACGAGCAGTACTTC
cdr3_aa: CASSLLGGRNEQYF

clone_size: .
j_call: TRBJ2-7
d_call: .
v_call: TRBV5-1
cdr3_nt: TGCGCCAGCAGCCTGGAGCATTCCCCCGCTTACGAGCAGTACTTC
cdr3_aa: CASSLEHSPAYEQYF

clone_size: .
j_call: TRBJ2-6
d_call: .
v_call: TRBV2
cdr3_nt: TGTGCCAGCAGCCTCGGGGGCTCTGGGGCCAACGTCCTGACTTTC
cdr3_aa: CASSLGGSGANVLTF

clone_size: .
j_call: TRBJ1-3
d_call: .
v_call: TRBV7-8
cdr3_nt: TGTGCCAGCAGCCCCCCCTCGGGTGCTGGAAACACCATATATTTT
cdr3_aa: CASSPPSGAGNTIYF

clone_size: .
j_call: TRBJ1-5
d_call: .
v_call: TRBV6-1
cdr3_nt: TGTGCCAGCAGTGACGGTTTGGGGCAGCCCCAGCATTTT
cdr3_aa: CASSDGLGQPQHF

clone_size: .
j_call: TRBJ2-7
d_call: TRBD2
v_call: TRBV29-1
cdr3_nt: TGCAGCGTTGCCTCTCAGACTAGCGGGGGTTACGAGCAGTACTTC
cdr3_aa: CSVASQTSGGYEQYF

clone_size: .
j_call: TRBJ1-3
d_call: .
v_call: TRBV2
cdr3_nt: TGTGCCAGCAGTAGCCAGGCCCTCCCTGGAAACACCATATATTTT
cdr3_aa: CASSSQALPGNTIYF

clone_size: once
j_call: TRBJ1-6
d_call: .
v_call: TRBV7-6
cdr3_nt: TGTGCCAGCAGCCCTGGGATGGGGAATTCACCCCTCCACTTT
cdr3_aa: CASSPGMGNSPLHF

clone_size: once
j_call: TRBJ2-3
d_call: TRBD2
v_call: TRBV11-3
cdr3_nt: TGTGCCAGCAGCGAAGGACTAGCGGGGACGGCGCTAAGCACAGATACGCAGTATTTT
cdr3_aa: CASSEGLAGTALSTDTQYF

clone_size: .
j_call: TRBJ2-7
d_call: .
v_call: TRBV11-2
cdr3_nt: TGTGCCAGCAGCTTCACGACAGACTACGAGCAGTACTTC
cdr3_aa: CASSFTTDYEQYF

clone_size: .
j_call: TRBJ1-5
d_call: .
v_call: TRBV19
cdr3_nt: TGTGCCAGTAGCCCTGGACAACGCCCAGCGTCCCAGCATTTT
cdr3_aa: CASSPGQRPASQHF

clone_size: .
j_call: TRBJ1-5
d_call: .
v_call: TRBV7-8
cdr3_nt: TGTGCCAGCAGCTTATCCCACAATCAGCCCCAGCATTTT
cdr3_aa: CASSLSHNQPQHF